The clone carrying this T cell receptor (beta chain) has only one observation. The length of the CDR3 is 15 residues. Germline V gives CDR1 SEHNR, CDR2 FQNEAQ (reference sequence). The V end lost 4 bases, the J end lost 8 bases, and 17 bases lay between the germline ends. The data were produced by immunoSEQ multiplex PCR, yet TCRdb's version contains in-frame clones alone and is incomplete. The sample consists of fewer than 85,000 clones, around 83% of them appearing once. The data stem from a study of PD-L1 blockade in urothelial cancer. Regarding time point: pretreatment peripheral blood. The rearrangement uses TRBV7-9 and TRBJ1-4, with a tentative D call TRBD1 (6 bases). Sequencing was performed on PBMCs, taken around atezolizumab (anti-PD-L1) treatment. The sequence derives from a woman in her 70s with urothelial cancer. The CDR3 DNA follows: TGTGCCAGCAGCTGGCAGATGGGGGCCGGCGAAAAACTGTTTTTT. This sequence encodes CASSWQMGAGEKLFF.